The next 8 T cell receptor beta chains were all read from a single sample in a study of blood T cell repertoires in COVID-19. Libraries were prepared by immunoSEQ multiplex PCR; TCRdb keeps only in-frame clonotypes and omits some of them. The sample carries 55,000 to 65,000 clones, around 88% recorded once. Material for sequencing was peripheral blood. The receptors stem from a man in his fifties or sixties with acute or convalescent COVID-19.

CDR3 region: CASSSGNQPQHF. The CDR3 region has the DNA TGTGCCAGCAGCTCAGGAAATCAGCCCCAGCATTTT. The chain combines TRBV11-2 with TRBJ1-5; D gene uncertain. The length of the CDR3 is 12 residues. V was shortened by 4 bases and J by 4 bases, with 5 bases between the two germline ends. Germline CDR1 and CDR2: SGHAT and FQNNGV. Combining the CDR3 with reference TRBV11-2 and TRBJ1-5 gives the whole variable domain EAGVAQSPRYKIIEKRQSVAFWCNPISGHATLYWYQQILGQGPKLLIQFQNNGVVDDSQLPKDRFSAERLKGVDSTLKIQPAKLEDSAVYLCASSSGNQPQHFGDGTRLSIL.

Of note for this clone: This sample also contains other DNA sequences that code for the same CDR3. This chain joins TRBV19 and TRBJ2-1; TRBD2 agrees at 8 bases. This CDR3 has 12 amino acids. The V gene's germline CDR1 is LNHDA and CDR2 SQIVND (reference sequence). J was trimmed by 13 bases and V by 3 bases; bases with no gene match: 5. The CDR3 here is CASSIESGSQFF. For the CDR3, the DNA is TGTGCCAGTAGTATCGAAAGCGGGAGCCAGTTCTTC.

The chain couples TRBV13 to TRBJ1-3, with TRBD1 identical over 7 bases. The length of the CDR3 is 13 residues. Germline V lookup: CDR1 PRHDT, CDR2 FYEKMQ (reference sequence). V was clipped by 5 bases and J by 8 bases; unmatched bases: 6. This CDR3 is CASSETGRDTIYF. CDR3 nucleotide sequence: TGTGCCAGCAGCGAGACAGGGAGAGACACCATATATTTT.

This clone was counted once. The V gene is TRBV11-2, the J gene TRBJ2-1, with 10 nucleotides matching TRBD1. The V segment lost 4 bases and the J segment 7 bases; nucleotides outside the gene matches: 1. This CDR3 spans 13 amino acids. Germline assignment: CDR1 SGHAT and CDR2 FQNNGV. CDR3 DNA: TGTGCCAGCAGCTCGGACAGGGGGAATGAGCAGTTCTTC. Translated: CASSSDRGNEQFF.

Worth noting for this clone: Other DNA variants within this sample encode the same CDR3. The chain couples TRBV2 to TRBJ1-6; D remains ambiguous. The V end was cut by 6 bases, the J end by 5 bases, with 5 bases between. Germline V gene lookup returns CDR1 SNHLY and CDR2 FYNNEI. This CDR3 contains 12 residues. The CDR3, as DNA: TGTGCCAGCAGGGGAGATAATTCACCCCTCCACTTT. Translation gives CASRGDNSPLHF. Full variable domain (missing parts from reference TRBV2 and TRBJ1-6): EPEVTQTPSHQVTQMGQEVILRCVPISNHLYFYWYRQILGQKVEFLVSFYNNEISEKSEIFDDQFSVERPDGSNFTLKIRSTKLEDSAMYFCASRGDNSPLHFGNGTRLTVT.

This clone was detected once. The gene calls are TRBV28 and TRBJ2-1, with TRBD1 matching over 7 bases. V was pared by 7 bases and J by 1 base, with 13 bases of the junction left unmatched. CDR3 length: 17 amino acids. Germline CDR1 MDHEN, CDR2 SYDVKM. The CDR3 region has the DNA TGTGCCAGCACGTCAGGGGGAAACCTTTTATCCTACAATGAGCAGTTCTTC. Translating it yields CASTSGGNLLSYNEQFF.

V gene TRBV28 combines with J gene TRBJ1-2, with a possible D match to TRBD1 (5 bases). Trimming took 4 bases from V and 3 from J, leaving 6 bases between them. The CDR3 has 12 amino acids. The germline V gene has CDR1 MDHEN and CDR2 SYDVKM. DNA for the CDR3: TGTGCCAGCAGTTGGGGGGACTATGGCTACACCTTC. It is translated as CASSWGDYGYTF.

The rearrangement links TRBV13 to TRBJ1-2; 7 positions agree with TRBD1. The CDR3 has 14 residues. Germline V lookup: CDR1 PRHDT, CDR2 FYEKMQ (reference sequence). V shed 5 bases, J shed 3 bases, and the junction held 6 bases outside the gene matches. CDR3 in amino acids: CASSRRQGYYGYTF. CDR3 DNA sequence: TGTGCCAGCAGCCGACGACAGGGCTACTATGGCTACACCTTC.